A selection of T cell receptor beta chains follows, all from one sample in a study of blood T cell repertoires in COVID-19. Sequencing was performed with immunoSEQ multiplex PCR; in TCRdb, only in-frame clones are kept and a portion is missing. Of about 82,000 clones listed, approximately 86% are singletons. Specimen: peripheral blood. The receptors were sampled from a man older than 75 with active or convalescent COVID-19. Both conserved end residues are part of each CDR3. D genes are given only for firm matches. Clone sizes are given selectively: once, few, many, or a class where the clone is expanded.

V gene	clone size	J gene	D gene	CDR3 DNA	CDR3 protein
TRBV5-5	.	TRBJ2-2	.	TGTGCCAGCAGCTTGTCAACCGGGGAGCTGTTTTTT	CASSLSTGELFF
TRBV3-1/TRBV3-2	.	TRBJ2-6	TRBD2	TGTGCCAGCAGCCAAAGGACTAGCGGGAGATCGGTGTCTGGGGCCAACGTCCTGACTTTC	CASSQRTSGRSVSGANVLTF
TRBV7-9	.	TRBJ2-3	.	TGTGCCAGCTCAGTCCGGATGACAGTCCTCACAGATACGCAGTATTTT	CASSVRMTVLTDTQYF
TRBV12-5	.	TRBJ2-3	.	TGTGCTAGTGGTTTGTTCGGAGCTACAGATACGCAGTATTTT	CASGLFGATDTQYF
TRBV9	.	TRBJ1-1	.	TGTGCCAGCAGCCCTGAGGGGAACACTGAAGCTTTCTTT	CASSPEGNTEAFF
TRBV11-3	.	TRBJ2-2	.	TGTGCCAGCAGCTCGACCAGGGGCGGGGAGCTGTTTTTT	CASSSTRGGELFF
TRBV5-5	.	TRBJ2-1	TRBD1	TGTGCCAGCAGCTCCCGGGACAGGGGGTACAATGAGCAGTTCTTC	CASSSRDRGYNEQFF
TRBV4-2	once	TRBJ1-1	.	TGTGCCAGCAGGCGAGGCCTCCGGGGGACTCTATCGAACACTGAAGCTTTCTTT	CASRRGLRGTLSNTEAFF
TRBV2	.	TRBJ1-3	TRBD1	TGTGCCAGCAGTGACCCCTTGGGACAGGCCGCTTTAGACACCATATATTTT	CASSDPLGQAALDTIYF
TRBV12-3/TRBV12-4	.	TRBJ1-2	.	TGTGCCAGCAGGAGAGGGGGCTATGGCTACACCTTC	CASRRGGYGYTF
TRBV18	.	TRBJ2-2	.	TGTGCCAGCTCACCCCAAGGGAGGTCGGGCACCGGGGAGCTGTTTTTT	CASSPQGRSGTGELFF
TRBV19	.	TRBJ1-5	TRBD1	TGTGCCAGTAGTATTCCCCCAGGGACAGGGGGAAATCAGCCCCAGCATTTT	CASSIPPGTGGNQPQHF
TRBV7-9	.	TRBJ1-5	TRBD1	TGTGCCAGCAGCGCGCTAACAGGGGGTGGCAATCAGCCCCAGCATTTT	CASSALTGGGNQPQHF